The 32 T cell receptor beta chains in this list originate from one sample, sequenced in a study of metastatic and nonmetastatic thyroid tumors. Patients were all untreated before their thyroid surgery. TCRdb called clones again from the PCR reads with MiXCR. The table shows about 45,000 clones, with less than 5% occurring only once. The sample comprised blood. These receptors all stem from a female donor with papillary thyroid cancer or a benign thyroid nodule (not recorded which). Some clones in this sample may be carry-over from other donors' samples.

This clone is medium-sized in the sample. J is TRBJ2-3 and V is TRBV6-1; 7 positions match TRBD2. Germline V gives CDR1 MNHNS, CDR2 SASEGT. The CDR3 runs to 14 residues. With V trimmed by 5 bases and J by 3 bases, 5 bases remained unmatched. The CDR3 nucleotides are TGTGCCAGCAGTTACGGCGGGAGTACAGATACGCAGTATTTT. It specifies CASSYGGSTDTQYF.

With respect to this clone: A much larger clone lies a single base off, so this may be a read error. V and J are TRBV30 and TRBJ2-1; TRBD2 matches 12 bases. Trimming cost V 4 bases and J 7 bases; bases outside gene matches: 14. Germline CDR1 reads GTSNPN; CDR2 reads SVGIG (reference sequence). The CDR3 has 17 residues. CDR3 nucleotides: TGTGCCTGGATTGTACGGGCTAGCGGGAGGGCCCTGAATGAGCAGTTCTTC. It specifies CAWIVRASGRALNEQFF.

Many counts were recorded for this clone. The rearrangement uses TRBV30 and TRBJ2-1, with TRBD2 matching over 10 bases. The CDR3 contains 15 residues. J gave up 8 bases and V 3 bases, and 10 bases lay outside the gene matches. Germline V CDR1 and CDR2: GTSNPN, SVGIG (reference sequence). The CDR3 DNA follows: TGTGCCTGGAGCCCTCCTAGCGGGAGTATGGATGAGCAGTTCTTC. The encoded protein is CAWSPPSGSMDEQFF.

This clone was found a few times. V gene TRBV28 combines with J gene TRBJ1-1, with D perhaps matching TRBD1 (5 bases). Between the trimmed V and J ends, which lost 4 bases and 2 bases, there was a span of 14 bases. Germline V gives CDR1 MDHEN, CDR2 SYDVKM. The CDR3 is 15 residues long. The CDR3 DNA follows: TGTGCCAGCAGTTCCGGGACGGGGATTAACACTGAAGCTTTCTTT. It encodes CASSSGTGINTEAFF.

This rearrangement joins TRBV6-1 to TRBJ2-7; the D gene is possibly TRBD1 (6 bases). In germline, CDR1 is MNHNS, CDR2 SASEGT. The CDR3 length is 12 residues. Trimming removed 8 bases at V and 2 bases at J, with 10 bases between. CDR3: CASGRGPYEQYF. In DNA, the CDR3 is TGTGCCAGCGGCAGGGGCCCCTACGAGCAGTACTTC.

This clone showed up just a few times. One end of the junction fails to match germline, which may point to a read error. The V and J genes are TRBV27 and TRBJ1-6, with D possibly TRBD1 on 5 matching bases. Germline CDR1 reads MNHEY; CDR2 reads SMNVEV (reference sequence). The CDR3 spans 17 residues. The CDR3: CASSLSAGSSYNSHLHF. The CDR3 region has the DNA TGTGCAAGCAGTTTATCGGCAGGGAGCTCATATAATTCACACCTCCACTTT.

This clone was recorded at least ten times. The chain uses TRBV7-2 and TRBJ2-7; 13 bases line up with TRBD2. Germline values: CDR1 SGHTA, CDR2 FQGNSA. The CDR3 is 18 residues long. The V segment lost 5 bases and the J segment 2 bases; nucleotides outside the gene matches: 12. CDR3 protein: CASSRPGTSGNSPYEQYF. In DNA, the CDR3 is TGTGCCAGCAGCCGACCCGGGACTAGCGGGAACTCACCCTACGAGCAGTACTTC.

This clone occurred many times. The V call is TRBV24-1, the J call TRBJ1-1; D remains unclear. The germline V gene encodes CDR1 KGHDR and CDR2 SFDVKD. The V gene lost 1 base and the J gene lost 4 bases, with 9 bases spanning the gap. The CDR3 is 14 residues long. CDR3 nucleotides: TGTGCCACCAGTGATTTTTGGGAGGGCACTGAAGCTTTCTTT. Translated: CATSDFWEGTEAFF.

This clone was counted ten times or more. CDR3 coding DNA: TGTGCCAGCAGTTTTACAGGGAACGGTCAGCCCCAGCATTTT. Encoded protein: CASSFTGNGQPQHF. This chain links TRBV12-3 or TRBV12-4 with TRBJ1-5; TRBD1 might be the D (6 bases). The CDR3 contains 14 residues. The V and J ends lost 3 bases and 6 bases respectively, with 12 bases between them.

This clone was seen a few times. The chain couples TRBV6-1 to TRBJ1-5; D is uncertain. Per germline, CDR1 MNHNS and CDR2 SASEGT. CDR3 length: 15 residues. V shed 4 bases and J shed 5 bases, with 15 bases lying between them. The CDR3 nucleotides are TGTGCCAGCAGTGCGAGCGCCACCAATTATCAGCCCCAGCATTTT. Protein product: CASSASATNYQPQHF.

This clone occurred many times. This chain links TRBV5-1 with TRBJ1-5; D might be TRBD1 (5 bases). The CDR3 spans 15 residues. Germline values: CDR1 SGHRS, CDR2 YFSETQ. Trimming left V 0 bases short and J 5 bases short, with 12 bases between. The CDR3 sequence: CASSLGGGRDQPQHF. For the CDR3, the DNA is TGCGCCAGCAGCTTGGGTGGGGGACGGGATCAGCCCCAGCATTTT.

This clone has at least ten counts. The chain joins TRBV20-1 to TRBJ2-3; 10 bases map to TRBD2. The CDR3 is made up of 14 amino acids. CDR1 and CDR2 from the germline V gene are DFQATT and SNEGSKA (reference sequence). J was trimmed by 5 bases and V by 7 bases; bases with no gene match: 9. The CDR3 DNA is TGCAGTGGGAGGGCTAGCGGGAGAGGAGATACGCAGTATTTT. Its translation is CSGRASGRGDTQYF.

This clone was seen at least ten times. In the same sample, other DNA sequences code for this CDR3. The chain couples TRBV12-5 to TRBJ1-5; 9 bases agree with TRBD1. Germline assignment: CDR1 LGHNT and CDR2 FRNRAP. CDR3 size: 15 residues. J lost 0 bases, V lost 6 bases, and 3 bases had no gene match. The CDR3 here is CASGWDRDSNQPQHF. The CDR3 bases are TGTGCTAGTGGCTGGGACAGGGATAGCAATCAGCCCCAGCATTTT.

This clone was detected many times. The rearrangement uses TRBV24-1 and TRBJ2-2; 9 nucleotides agree with TRBD1. CDR3 size: 15 residues. V lost 7 bases to trimming and J lost 4 bases; unmatched junction nucleotides: 6. Germline loops: CDR1 KGHDR, CDR2 SFDVKD. The CDR3 DNA follows: TGTGCCACCAGACCGGGACAGGGTGCCACCGGGGAGCTGTTTTTT. It encodes CATRPGQGATGELFF.

As regards this clone: With a much larger clone just one base away, this may be a read error. The chain combines TRBV14 with TRBJ2-1; no definite D call. Germline assignment: CDR1 SGHDN and CDR2 FVKESK. The CDR3 spans 16 residues. V gave up 4 bases and J gave up 0 bases, with 13 bases separating them. CDR3 bases: TGTGCCAGCAGCCCCGCTCCGCCTCACTCCTACAATGAGCAGTTCTTC. Amino acid sequence: CASSPAPPHSYNEQFF.

The chain links TRBV24-1 to TRBJ2-1; D is undetermined. Trimming cost V 5 bases and J 9 bases, with 22 bases left between them. CDR3 size: 16 residues. Germline lookup yields CDR1 KGHDR and CDR2 SFDVKD. This CDR3 reads CATSAALIAGKAEQFF. The CDR3 nucleotides are TGTGCCACCAGTGCCGCCTTAATAGCAGGAAAGGCTGAGCAGTTCTTC.

This clone was counted ten times or more. The chain carries TRBV6-1 and TRBJ2-6; 10 positions match TRBD1. J was trimmed by 4 bases and V by 6 bases; bases with no gene match: 6. The germline V gene encodes CDR1 MNHNS and CDR2 SASEGT. The CDR3 sequence is 16 residues long. DNA for the CDR3: TGTGCCAGCAGCGACAGGGGGCGGGAGGGGGCCAACGTCCTGACTTTC. Its protein is CASSDRGREGANVLTF.

This clone has more than one count but fewer than ten. A much larger clone differs by one base, so this may be a read error. The V call is TRBV5-6, the J call TRBJ2-1; D is ambiguous. The CDR3 is 17 amino acids. In germline, CDR1 is SGHDT, CDR2 YYEEEE. The CDR3 DNA sequence: TGTGCCAGCAGCCGTGTGGCAGCTGAGAGCTCCTACAATGAGCCGTTCTTC. Translated: CASSRVAAESSYNEPFF.

At least ten counts were recorded for this clone. A read error is possible here, since a much larger clone lies one base away. V and J are TRBV27 and TRBJ1-2; D is possibly TRBD1 (6 bases). The CDR3 is made up of 15 amino acids. The germline V gene has CDR1 MNHEY and CDR2 SMNVEV (reference sequence). The CDR3 DNA is TGTGTCAGCAGTTTTTTGGGACAAGTTAACTATGGCTACACCTTC. It codes for CVSSFLGQVNYGYTF.

This clone showed up just a few times. CDR3: CSVGSGGAVNTQYF. For the CDR3, the DNA is TGCAGCGTTGGTAGCGGGGGGGCCGTGAATACGCAGTATTTT. This sequence joins TRBV29-1 and TRBJ2-3; TRBD2 agrees at 11 bases. V lost 4 bases and J lost 7; bases outside the gene matches: 7. The CDR3 has 14 residues. Germline V gene sequence: CDR1 SQVTM, CDR2 ANQGSEA.

This clone was detected ten times or more. The chain joins TRBV4-1 to TRBJ1-2, with D maybe TRBD1 (6 bases). Germline V gene lookup returns CDR1 MGHRA and CDR2 YSYEKL. There are 14 residues in the CDR3. The germline V and J ends were trimmed by 4 bases and 4 bases, with 13 bases remaining between them. The DNA for the CDR3 is TGCGCCAGCAGCCGGACAGTTTGGAGCTATGGCTACACCTTC. It specifies CASSRTVWSYGYTF.

With respect to this clone: The junction departs from germline at one end; a sequencing error may be responsible. The CDR3 region is CSSKMVGGSGQPHHF. The CDR3 coding sequence is TGCAGTTCTAAGATGGTCGGCGGGTCAGGTCAGCCCCATCATTTT. The chain recombines TRBV20-1 with TRBJ1-5; D ambiguous. The germline CDR1 and CDR2 sequences are DFQATT and SNEGSKA (reference sequence). CDR3 length: 15 residues.

There are a few counts of this clone. This clone may be a read error of a much larger clone one base away. The chain links TRBV6-2 or TRBV6-3 to TRBJ2-2; TRBD2 is a possible D gene (5 bases). Germline V gene data show CDR1 as MNHEY and CDR2 as SVGEGT. This CDR3 has 15 amino acids. V gave up 7 bases and J gave up 0 bases, with 12 bases separating them. The CDR3 loop reads CASIPWGANTGELFF. In DNA form, the CDR3 reads TGTGCCAGCATCCCCTGGGGAGCGAACACCGGGGAGCTGTTTTTT.

This clone was seen repeatedly, ten times or more. The chain recombines TRBV3-1 with TRBJ2-7; TRBD2 matches 7 bases. Trimming at V came to 1 base and at J to 4 bases, leaving 13 bases not matched to a gene. The CDR3 runs 17 residues. Germline V lookup: CDR1 LGHDT, CDR2 YNNKEL (reference sequence). The CDR3 DNA reads TGTGCCAGCAGCCAAGGGGGGGGGACGGCGAGGGGTTACGAGCAGTACTTC. Amino acid sequence: CASSQGGGTARGYEQYF.

This clone was seen many times. CDR3 sequence (DNA): TGTGCCAGCAGTGAAGCTCGGCAGGCCTCTGGAAACACCATATATTTT. This translates into CASSEARQASGNTIYF. The V call is TRBV2, the J call TRBJ1-3; D gene unclear. Between the trimmed V and J ends, which lost 0 bases and 0 bases, there was a span of 9 bases. Germline V gene sequence: CDR1 SNHLY, CDR2 FYNNEI. The CDR3 runs 16 residues.

This clone has only a few counts. This chain connects TRBV20-1 to TRBJ1-5; D is unclear. The CDR3 loop spans 15 amino acids. Germline values: CDR1 DFQATT, CDR2 SNEGSKA (reference sequence). Trimming stripped 6 bases from V and 1 base from J, with 16 bases between. CDR3 protein: CSATNFPLSNQPQHF. The CDR3 nucleotides are TGCAGTGCCACGAACTTTCCTCTCAGCAATCAGCCCCAGCATTTT.

This clone was recorded many times. This sequence joins TRBV7-9 and TRBJ2-2, with D perhaps matching TRBD2 (6 bases). V was trimmed by 4 bases and J by 3 bases, leaving 12 bases between them. CDR3 size: 15 residues. In germline, CDR1 is SEHNR, CDR2 FQNEAQ (reference sequence). The CDR3 reads CASSWKTSDTGELFF. DNA of the CDR3: TGTGCCAGCAGCTGGAAGACTAGTGACACCGGGGAGCTGTTTTTT.

Comments on this clone: An end of the junction does not agree with germline; a read error may underlie this. This sequence joins TRBV7-8 and TRBJ2-5, with 7 nucleotides matching TRBD1. The germline gives CDR1 SGHVS, CDR2 FQNEAQ. The CDR3 length is 14 residues. CDR3 in DNA: TGTGCCAGCAGCTTAGGAACAGGGGTAGAGACCCAGTACTTT. Protein: CASSLGTGVETQYF.

The table lists this clone with many counts. The rearrangement links TRBV9 to TRBJ2-6, with TRBD1 matching over 12 bases. The trim removed 7 bases at V and 0 bases at J, leaving 5 bases unmatched. The germline gives CDR1 SGDLS, CDR2 YYNGEE. This CDR3 region has 17 residues. CDR3 amino acids: CASCRDRGPSGANVLTF. CDR3 bases: TGTGCCAGCTGCCGGGACAGGGGGCCCTCTGGGGCCAACGTCCTGACTTTC.

Ten or more counts support this clone. The V call is TRBV11-3, the J call TRBJ2-5; the D is unclear. Per the germline V gene, CDR1 is SGHNT and CDR2 is YENEEA. This CDR3 spans 12 amino acids. V gave up 2 bases and J gave up 2 bases, with 3 bases separating them. This chain's CDR3 is CASSLPQETQYF. Here the CDR3 DNA reads TGTGCCAGCAGCTTACCACAAGAGACCCAGTACTTC.

This clone was seen a few times. Different DNA sequences within this sample yield the same CDR3. The chain employs TRBV19 and TRBJ1-6; TRBD1 is a possible D gene (5 bases). Germline V CDR1 and CDR2: LNHDA, SQIVND (reference sequence). This CDR3 spans 14 amino acids. Trimming stripped 10 bases from V and 4 bases from J, with 14 bases between. The CDR3 region is CATRPGQYNSPLHF. CDR3 in DNA: TGTGCCACCCGACCTGGACAATATAATTCACCCCTCCACTTT.

The sample holds many counts of this clone. The genes are TRBV19 and TRBJ1-2, with TRBD1 as a possible D gene (5 bases). Germline V gene sequence: CDR1 LNHDA, CDR2 SQIVND (reference sequence). Trimming removed 6 bases at V and 6 bases at J, with 14 bases between. This CDR3 comprises 13 residues. CDR3 sequence: CASREGRLDGYTF. The CDR3 DNA sequence: TGTGCCAGTAGGGAGGGGAGATTGGATGGCTACACCTTC.